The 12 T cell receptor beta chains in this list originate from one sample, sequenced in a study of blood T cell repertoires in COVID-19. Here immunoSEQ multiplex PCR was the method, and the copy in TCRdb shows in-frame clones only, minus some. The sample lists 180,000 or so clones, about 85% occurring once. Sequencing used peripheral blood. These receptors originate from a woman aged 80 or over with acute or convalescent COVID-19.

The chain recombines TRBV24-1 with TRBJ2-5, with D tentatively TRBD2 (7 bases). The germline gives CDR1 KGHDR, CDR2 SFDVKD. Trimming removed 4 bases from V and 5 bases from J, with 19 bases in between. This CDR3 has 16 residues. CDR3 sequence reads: CATSEGGRTGKETQYF. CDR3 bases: TGTGCCACCAGTGAGGGGGGGAGAACAGGGAAGGAGACCCAGTACTTC.

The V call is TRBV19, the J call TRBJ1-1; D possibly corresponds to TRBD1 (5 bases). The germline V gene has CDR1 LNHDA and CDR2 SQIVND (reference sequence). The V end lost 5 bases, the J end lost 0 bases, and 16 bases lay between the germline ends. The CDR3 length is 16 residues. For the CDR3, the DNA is TGTGCCAGTAGTGCCCGAATGGGGGGATTGAACACTGAAGCTTTCTTT. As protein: CASSARMGGLNTEAFF.

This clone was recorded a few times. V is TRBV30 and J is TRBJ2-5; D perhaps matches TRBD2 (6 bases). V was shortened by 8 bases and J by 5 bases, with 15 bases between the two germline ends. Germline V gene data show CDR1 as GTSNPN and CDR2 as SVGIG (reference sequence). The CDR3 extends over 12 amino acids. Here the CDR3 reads CARSGVGETQYF. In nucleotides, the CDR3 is TGTGCCCGATCGGGAGTCGGGGAGACCCAGTACTTC.

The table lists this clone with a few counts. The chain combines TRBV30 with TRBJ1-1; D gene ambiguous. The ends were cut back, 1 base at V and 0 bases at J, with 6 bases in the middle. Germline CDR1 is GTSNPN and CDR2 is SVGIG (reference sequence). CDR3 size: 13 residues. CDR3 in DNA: TGTGCCTGGAGTGGTCAATTGAACACTGAAGCTTTCTTT. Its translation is CAWSGQLNTEAFF.

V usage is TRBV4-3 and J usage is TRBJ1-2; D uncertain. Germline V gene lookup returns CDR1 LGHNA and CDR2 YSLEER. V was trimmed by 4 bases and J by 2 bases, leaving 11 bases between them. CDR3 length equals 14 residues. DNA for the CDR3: TGCGCCAGCAGCCCTCTTGGGCTCAACTATGGCTACACCTTC. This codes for CASSPLGLNYGYTF.

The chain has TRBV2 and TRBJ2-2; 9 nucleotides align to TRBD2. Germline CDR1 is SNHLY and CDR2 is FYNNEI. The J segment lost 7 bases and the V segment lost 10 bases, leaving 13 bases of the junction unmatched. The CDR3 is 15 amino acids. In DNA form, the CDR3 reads TGTGCCACCGCGGGGGGGCGTTCGTTGGTCGGGGAGCTGTTTTTT. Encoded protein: CATAGGRSLVGELFF.

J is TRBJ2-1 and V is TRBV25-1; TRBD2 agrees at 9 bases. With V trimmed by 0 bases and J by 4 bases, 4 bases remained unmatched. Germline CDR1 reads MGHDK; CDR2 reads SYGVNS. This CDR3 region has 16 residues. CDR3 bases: TGTGCCAGCAGTGAATATAAAAGCGGGAGGTACAATGAGCAGTTCTTC. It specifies CASSEYKSGRYNEQFF.

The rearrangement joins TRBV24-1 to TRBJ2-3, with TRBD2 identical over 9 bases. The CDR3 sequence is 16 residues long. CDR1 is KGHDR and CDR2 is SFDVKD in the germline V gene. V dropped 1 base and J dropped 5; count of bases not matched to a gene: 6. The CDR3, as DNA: TGTGCCACCAGTGATTTTCCGGCGGGGGGGCGAGATACGCAGTATTTT. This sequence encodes CATSDFPAGGRDTQYF.

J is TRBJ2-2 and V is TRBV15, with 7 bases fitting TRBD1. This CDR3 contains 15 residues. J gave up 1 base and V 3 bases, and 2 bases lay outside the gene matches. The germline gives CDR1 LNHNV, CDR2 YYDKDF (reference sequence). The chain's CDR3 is CATSRDRMNTGELFF. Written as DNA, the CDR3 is TGTGCCACCAGCAGGGACAGGATGAACACCGGGGAGCTGTTTTTT.

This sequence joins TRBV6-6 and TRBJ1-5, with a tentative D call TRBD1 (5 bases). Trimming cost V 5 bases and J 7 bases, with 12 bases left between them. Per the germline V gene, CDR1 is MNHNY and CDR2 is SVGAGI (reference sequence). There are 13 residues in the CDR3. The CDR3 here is CASSTQGRQPQHF. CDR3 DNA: TGTGCCAGCAGTACCCAGGGTCGCCAGCCCCAGCATTTT.

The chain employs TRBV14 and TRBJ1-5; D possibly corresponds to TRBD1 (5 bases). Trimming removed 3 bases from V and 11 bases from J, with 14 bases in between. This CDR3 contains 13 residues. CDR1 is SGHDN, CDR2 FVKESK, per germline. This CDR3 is CASSQSNSGTQHF. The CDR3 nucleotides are TGTGCCAGCAGCCAGTCAAATTCAGGGACCCAGCATTTT.

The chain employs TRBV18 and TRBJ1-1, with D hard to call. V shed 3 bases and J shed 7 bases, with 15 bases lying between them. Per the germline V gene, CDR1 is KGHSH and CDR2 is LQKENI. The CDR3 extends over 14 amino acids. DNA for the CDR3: TGTGCCAGCTCACCCACGAGGTCGGGATTTGAAGCTTTCTTT. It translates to CASSPTRSGFEAFF. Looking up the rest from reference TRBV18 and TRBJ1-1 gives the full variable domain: NAGVMQNPRHLVRRRGQEARLRCSPMKGHSHVYWYRQLPEEGLKFMVYLQKENIIDESGMPKERFSAEFPKEGPSILRIQQVVRGDSAAYFCASSPTRSGFEAFFGQGTRLTVV.